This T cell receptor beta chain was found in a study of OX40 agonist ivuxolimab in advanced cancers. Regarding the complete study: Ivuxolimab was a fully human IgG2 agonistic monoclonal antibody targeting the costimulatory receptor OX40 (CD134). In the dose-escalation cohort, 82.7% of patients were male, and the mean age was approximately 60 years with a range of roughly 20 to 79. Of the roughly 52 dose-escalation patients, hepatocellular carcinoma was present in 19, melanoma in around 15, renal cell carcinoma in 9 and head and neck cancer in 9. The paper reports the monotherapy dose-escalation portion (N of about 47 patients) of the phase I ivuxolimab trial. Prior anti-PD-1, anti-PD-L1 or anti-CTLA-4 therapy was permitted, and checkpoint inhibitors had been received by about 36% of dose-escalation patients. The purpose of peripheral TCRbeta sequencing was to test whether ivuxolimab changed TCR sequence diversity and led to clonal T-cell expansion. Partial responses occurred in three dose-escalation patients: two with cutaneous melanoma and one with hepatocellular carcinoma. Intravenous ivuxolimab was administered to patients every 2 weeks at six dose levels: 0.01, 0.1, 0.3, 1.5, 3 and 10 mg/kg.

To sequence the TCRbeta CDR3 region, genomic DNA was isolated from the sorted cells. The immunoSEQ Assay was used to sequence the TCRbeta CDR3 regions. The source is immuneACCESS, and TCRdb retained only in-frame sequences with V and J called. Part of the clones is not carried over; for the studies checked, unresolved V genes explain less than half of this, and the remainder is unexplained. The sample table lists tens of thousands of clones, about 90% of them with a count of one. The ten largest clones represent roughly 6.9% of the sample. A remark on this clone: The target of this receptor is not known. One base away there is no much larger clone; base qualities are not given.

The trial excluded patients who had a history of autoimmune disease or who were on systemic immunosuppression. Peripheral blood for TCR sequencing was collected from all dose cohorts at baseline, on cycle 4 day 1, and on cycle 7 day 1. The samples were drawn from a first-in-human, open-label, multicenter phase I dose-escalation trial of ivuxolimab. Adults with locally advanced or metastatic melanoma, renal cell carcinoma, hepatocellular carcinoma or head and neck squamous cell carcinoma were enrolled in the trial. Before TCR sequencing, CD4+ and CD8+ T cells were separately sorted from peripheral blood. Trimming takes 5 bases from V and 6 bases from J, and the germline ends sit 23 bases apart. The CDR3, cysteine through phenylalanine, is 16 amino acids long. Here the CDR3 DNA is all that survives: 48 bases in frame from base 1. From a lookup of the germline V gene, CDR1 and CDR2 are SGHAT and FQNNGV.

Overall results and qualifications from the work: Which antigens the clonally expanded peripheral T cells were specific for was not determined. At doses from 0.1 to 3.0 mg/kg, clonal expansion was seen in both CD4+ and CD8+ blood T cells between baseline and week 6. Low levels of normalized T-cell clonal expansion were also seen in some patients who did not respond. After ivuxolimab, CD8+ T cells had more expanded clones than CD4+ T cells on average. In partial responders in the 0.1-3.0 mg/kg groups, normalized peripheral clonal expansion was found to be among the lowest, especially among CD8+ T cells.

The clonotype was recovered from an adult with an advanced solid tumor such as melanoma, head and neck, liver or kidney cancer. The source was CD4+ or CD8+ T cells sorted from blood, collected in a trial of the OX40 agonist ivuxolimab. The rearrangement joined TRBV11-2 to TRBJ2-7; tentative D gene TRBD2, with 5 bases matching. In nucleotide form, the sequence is TGTGCCAGCAGCACGATGATGAAGTCGGGGTCCGGCGAGCAGTACTTC. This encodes CASSTMMKSGSGEQYF.